This is a list of T cell receptor beta chains from one sample in a study of identical twins. MiXCR, applied by TCRdb to the 5' RACE reads, yields one record per CDR3 protein. This table has more than 1.5 million distinct CDR3 sequences, more than 30% appearing once. Material for sequencing was cord blood. These receptors came from a newborn girl in good health. Both conserved end residues are part of each CDR3. A D gene is named only where the DNA matches it firmly. Some rows mark clone size as missing; the rest say once, few, many or name a class of expanded clone.

V gene	J gene	D gene	clone size	CDR3 DNA	CDR3 protein
TRBV5-8	TRBJ2-1	NA	NA	TGTGCCAGCAGCTTGGCCGGCCGGATTTACAATGAGCAGTTCTTC	CASSLAGRIYNEQFF
TRBV6-1	TRBJ2-1	TRBD1	NA	TGTGCCAGCAGTGTTCGGGACAGGGGATTCAATGAGCAGTTCTTC	CASSVRDRGFNEQFF
TRBV5-1	TRBJ2-3	NA	NA	TGCGCCAGCAACGGGCAGGGGACCACAGATACGCAGTATTTT	CASNGQGTTDTQYF
TRBV5-6	TRBJ1-1	NA	few	TGTGCCAGCAGTCTCTCGGGCAGGGCTCGCACGGGAGCTTTCTTT	CASSLSGRARTGAFF
TRBV4-1	TRBJ2-1	NA	NA	TGCGCCAGCAGCCAATGGCAGTCGAGCTCCTACAATGAGCAGTTCTTC	CASSQWQSSSYNEQFF
TRBV20-1	TRBJ2-3	NA	few	TGCAGTGCTAGGGACTATACGCAGTATTTT	CSARDYTQYF
TRBV3-1	TRBJ2-4	TRBD2	NA	TGTGCCAGCAGCCAGAAAGAAGGACTAGCGGGAAGAAGGGCCAAAAACATTCAGTACTTC	CASSQKEGLAGRRAKNIQYF
TRBV28	TRBJ1-5	NA	NA	TGTGCCAGTCATTACCAGGGAGTTCCCAATCAGCCCCAGCATTTT	CASHYQGVPNQPQHF
TRBV30	TRBJ2-7	NA	few	TGTGCCTGGAGTAGGAACTCCTACGAGCAGTACTTC	CAWSRNSYEQYF
TRBV12-3/TRBV12-4	TRBJ1-2	TRBD1	NA	TGTGCCAGCAGCACATTGACAGGGAATGGCTACACCTTC	CASSTLTGNGYTF
TRBV20-1	TRBJ2-5	NA	few	TGCAGTGCTGCCGGTCAGGGGCCTAGCAGTTTACAAGAGACCCAGTACTTC	CSAAGQGPSSLQETQYF
TRBV29-1	TRBJ1-2	NA	NA	TGCAGCGTAGAGCGACAGGTCGGCGGCTACACCTTC	CSVERQVGGYTF
TRBV4-2	TRBJ2-7	TRBD1	NA	TGTGCCAGCAGCCAACTGTTCCAGGGGGCCTACGAGCAGTACTTC	CASSQLFQGAYEQYF
TRBV20-1	TRBJ2-3	TRBD2	few	TGCAGTGCTAGTTCCGGGGGGGATGATACGCAGTATTTT	CSASSGGDDTQYF
TRBV21-1	TRBJ2-2	NA	few	TGTGCCAGCAGCAATCACGGCACGAACACCGGGGAGCTGTTTTTT	CASSNHGTNTGELFF
TRBV4-2	TRBJ1-2	NA	many	TGTGCCAGCAGCCAAGTCTCGGAACGGGATGGCTACACCTTC	CASSQVSERDGYTF
TRBV3-1	TRBJ2-1	NA	NA	TGTGCCAGCAGCCAAGCGGGGCCCCTATACAATGAGCAGTTCTTC	CASSQAGPLYNEQFF
TRBV29-1	TRBJ1-4	TRBD1	few	TGCAGCGTTGAGACAGGGAGAACTAATGAAAAACTGTTTTTT	CSVETGRTNEKLFF
TRBV3-1	TRBJ2-1	NA	few	TGTGCCAGCAGCCAAGGTAGGAACGGTTTCTACAATGAGCAGTTCTTC	CASSQGRNGFYNEQFF
TRBV5-1	TRBJ2-1	TRBD1	NA	TGCGCCAGCGGACCCGGGACAGGGGTCAATGAGCAGTTCTTC	CASGPGTGVNEQFF
TRBV28	TRBJ2-7	TRBD1	NA	TGTGCCAGCAGTTTGTGGACAGGGGAAAGTTACAATGAGCAGTACTTC	CASSLWTGESYNEQYF
TRBV12-5	TRBJ2-3	NA	few	TGTGCTAGTGGTTTGGGACTTACCTCCGATACGCAGTATTTT	CASGLGLTSDTQYF
TRBV6-5	TRBJ2-7	NA	NA	TGTGCCAGCAGTTACCAGGACCTAGGGGCCTACGAGCAGTACTTC	CASSYQDLGAYEQYF
TRBV29-1	TRBJ1-2	TRBD1	few	TGCAGTGGACAGGGGGTTGACTATGGCTACACCTTC	CSGQGVDYGYTF
TRBV25-1	TRBJ2-3	NA	once	TGTGCCAGCAGTGCTTCCCATCCGGGACACTTCACAGATACGCGGTATTTT	CASSASHPGHFTDTRYF
TRBV12-3/TRBV12-4	TRBJ2-1	NA	NA	TGTGCCAGCAGTTTGAGGGTTCCCTCCTACAATGAGCAGTTCTTC	CASSLRVPSYNEQFF
TRBV29-1	TRBJ1-2	NA	many	TGCAGCGTTGAACCCTCGACAGCCAGGGAGGGCTACACCTTC	CSVEPSTAREGYTF
TRBV29-1	TRBJ2-5	TRBD1	NA	TGCAGCGGTCGGGTGGCTTGGGGACAGGGGTTCTACAATGAGCAGTACTTC	CSGRVAWGQGFYNEQYF
TRBV15	TRBJ1-5	TRBD1	few	TGTGCCACCAGCAGCAGACAGGGGGCTTTCTTCAATCAGCCCCAGCATTTT	CATSSRQGAFFNQPQHF
TRBV28	TRBJ2-5	NA	NA	TGTGCCAGCAGTCCATGGGGACGGCGTAAGGGGTTGCCCTATGAGCAGTACTTC	CASSPWGRRKGLPYEQYF
TRBV28	TRBJ1-4	NA	NA	TGTGCCAGCAGGGAGGTCCAGCCTAATGAAAAACTGTTTTTT	CASREVQPNEKLFF
TRBV12-3/TRBV12-4	TRBJ2-7	NA	few	TGTGCCAGCAGTTTAGGGACTGTGTCCGGGTCGGTCGAGCAGTACTTC	CASSLGTVSGSVEQYF
TRBV11-2	TRBJ2-5	NA	NA	TGTGCCAGCAGCCTCATTCCGGGTCAAGAGACCCAGTACTTC	CASSLIPGQETQYF
TRBV4-2	TRBJ1-6	TRBD1	NA	TGTGCCAGCAGCCAAGGGACAGGGGATTCACCCCTCCACTTT	CASSQGTGDSPLHF
TRBV11-2	TRBJ2-3	NA	few	TGTGCCAGCAGCTTAGGTCGGACCTTCGATCCTAGCACAGATACGCAGTATTTT	CASSLGRTFDPSTDTQYF
TRBV5-1	TRBJ2-3	TRBD2	NA	TGCGCCAGCAGCTTGGGACTAGCGGTTACTCGAAGCACAGATACGCAGTATTTT	CASSLGLAVTRSTDTQYF
TRBV12-3/TRBV12-4	TRBJ1-2	NA	NA	TGTGCCGGCAGTTTAAGGGGGATCTATGGCTACACCTTC	CAGSLRGIYGYTF
TRBV20-1	TRBJ1-5	NA	NA	TGCAGTGCTATGGGGGATAATAGCAATCAGCCCCAGCATTTT	CSAMGDNSNQPQHF
TRBV7-2	TRBJ1-2	TRBD1	few	TGTGCCAGCAGCCTAAGGCCACAGGGGACACGGGTATTCTATGGCTACACCTTC	CASSLRPQGTRVFYGYTF
TRBV10-3	TRBJ2-3	TRBD2	few	TGTGCCATCAGTCTCACAAAAACTAGCGGGGTTACTAGCACAGATACGCAGTATTTT	CAISLTKTSGVTSTDTQYF
TRBV28	TRBJ1-5	NA	NA	TGTGCCAGCAGTGATTATTACCAGCCCCAGCATTTT	CASSDYYQPQHF
TRBV12-3/TRBV12-4	TRBJ2-1	TRBD1	few	TGTGCCAGCACCCGGGGGACAGGGATTAGCGAGCAGTTCTTC	CASTRGTGISEQFF
TRBV24-1	TRBJ1-2	NA	few	TGTGCCACCAGTGACTACAGGGACGGCTACACCTTC	CATSDYRDGYTF
TRBV7-6	TRBJ2-1	NA	few	TGTGCCAGCAGCTTTTCGCCCTCCGGCCTCCTAGACAATGAGCAGTTCTTC	CASSFSPSGLLDNEQFF
TRBV9	TRBJ1-5	NA	few	TGTGCCAGCAGCCCACGGGAGGGGGGCAATCAGCCCCAGCATTTT	CASSPREGGNQPQHF
TRBV4-1	TRBJ2-7	NA	NA	TGCGCCAGCAGCCAAGGTTACCCGGGGAGAGGGGTTTTCTACGAGCAGTACTTC	CASSQGYPGRGVFYEQYF
TRBV5-4	TRBJ1-1	TRBD1	NA	TGTGCCAGCAGCTTGCCCGACAGGGAGAACACTGAAGCTTTCTTT	CASSLPDRENTEAFF